This T cell receptor (beta chain) was documented in a study of cytotoxic CD8 clonotypes in ibrutinib-treated CLL. Study-wide context: Researchers reported over nine relapsed/refractory and roughly 14 treatment-naive patients, some 18 of them IGHV unmutated. An average of roughly 270,000 productive templates and 80,000 to 100,000 productive rearrangements was obtained per sample.

Study results and limitations: Clonality was higher at baseline than in age-matched healthy donors and tracked circulating CD8+ T-cell counts.

The repertoire was sequenced with immunoSEQ multiplex PCR; TCRdb's copy has only in-frame clones and lacks some. This table has about 130,000 clones, 84% appearing once. Details on this clone: Its antigen remains unidentified.

V lost 3 bases, J lost 0 bases, and 7 bases stayed unmatched. CDR3 length equals 16 residues. The germline gives CDR1 GTSNPN, CDR2 SVGIG (reference sequence). The source is a human donor with chronic lymphocytic leukemia. The sequenced sample was PBMCs, obtained after 24 months of ibrutinib treatment. The chain couples TRBV30 to TRBJ2-2; 7 nucleotides line up with TRBD1. CDR3 DNA: TGTGCCTGGAGCACCGACAGGGCGCCGAACACCGGGGAGCTGTTTTTT. It is translated as CAWSTDRAPNTGELFF.